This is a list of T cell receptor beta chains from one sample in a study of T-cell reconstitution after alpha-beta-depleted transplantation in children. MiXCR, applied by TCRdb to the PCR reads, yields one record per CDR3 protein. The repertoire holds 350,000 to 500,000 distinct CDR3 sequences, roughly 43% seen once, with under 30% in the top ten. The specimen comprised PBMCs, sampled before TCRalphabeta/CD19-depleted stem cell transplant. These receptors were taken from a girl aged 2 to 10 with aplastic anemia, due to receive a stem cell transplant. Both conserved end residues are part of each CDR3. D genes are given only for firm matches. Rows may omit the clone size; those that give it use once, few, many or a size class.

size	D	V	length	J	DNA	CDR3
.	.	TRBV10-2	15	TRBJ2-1	TGCGCCAGCAGTGACCCGCTGAGCTCCTACAATGAGCAGTTCTTC	CASSDPLSSYNEQFF
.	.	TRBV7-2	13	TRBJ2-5	TGTGCCAGCAGCTTAGGAGGTGTGCAGACCCAGTACTTC	CASSLGGVQTQYF
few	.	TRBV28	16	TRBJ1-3	TGTGCCAGCAGCTCCCCCACCGGCGTTACTGGAAACACCATATATTTT	CASSSPTGVTGNTIYF
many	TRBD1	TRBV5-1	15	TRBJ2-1	TGCGCCAGCAGCTTTCCGGGACAGGGGAGAGATGAGCAGTTCTTC	CASSFPGQGRDEQFF
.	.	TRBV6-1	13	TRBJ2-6	TGTGCCAGCGGTCTGGCCGGGGCCAACGTCCTGACTTTC	CASGLAGANVLTF
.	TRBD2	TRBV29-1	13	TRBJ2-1	TGCAGCGTTCGGGGGGGCGATTACAATGAGCAGTTCTTC	CSVRGGDYNEQFF
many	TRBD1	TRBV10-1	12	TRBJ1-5	TGCGCCGGGGACAGACTCAATCAGCCCCAGCATTTT	CAGDRLNQPQHF
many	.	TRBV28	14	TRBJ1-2	TGTGCCAGCAGTTTGCCAGAATATAACTATGGCTACACCTTC	CASSLPEYNYGYTF
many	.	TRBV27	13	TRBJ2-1	TGTGCCAGCAGTCAGACACCAGCCAGGGAGCAGTTCTTC	CASSQTPAREQFF
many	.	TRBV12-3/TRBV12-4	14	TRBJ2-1	TGTGCCAGCAGTCTCTCGGGAGAAGAGGATGAGCAGTTCTTC	CASSLSGEEDEQFF
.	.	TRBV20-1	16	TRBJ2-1	TGCAGTGCTAGGGGCCCGGGGAAAAGCTCCTACAATGAGCAGTTCTTC	CSARGPGKSSYNEQFF
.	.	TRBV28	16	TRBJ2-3	TGTGCCAGCAGTCCCACTGAGGTTTCTAGCACAGATACGCAGTATTTT	CASSPTEVSSTDTQYF
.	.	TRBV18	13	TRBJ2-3	TGTGCCAGCTCACCAGGTTCGCCAGATACGCAGTATTTT	CASSPGSPDTQYF
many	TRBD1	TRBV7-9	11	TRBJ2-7	TGTGCCAGCAGCTCCCGGGACAGGGCGTACTTC	CASSSRDRAYF
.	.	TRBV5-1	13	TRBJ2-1	TGCGCCAGCAGAACAAGCTCCTACAATGAGCAGTTCTTC	CASRTSSYNEQFF
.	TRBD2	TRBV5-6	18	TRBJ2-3	TGTGCCAGCAGCTTTCGGCTAGCGGGAGCTTGGGTCGCGCATACGCAGTATTTT	CASSFRLAGAWVAHTQYF
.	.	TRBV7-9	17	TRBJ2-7	TGTGCCAGCAGCTCTAACAACCATGCGGGACCGTCCTACGAGCAGTACTTC	CASSSNNHAGPSYEQYF
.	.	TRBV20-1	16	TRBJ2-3	TGCAGTGCTAGAGATCCCCGCTCCCGTAGCACAGATACGCAGTATTTT	CSARDPRSRSTDTQYF
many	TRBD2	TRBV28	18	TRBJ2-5	TGTGCCAGCAGTTCCCAAGGGGTACTAGCGGGAGTTCAAGAGACCCAGTACTTC	CASSSQGVLAGVQETQYF
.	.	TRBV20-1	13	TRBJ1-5	TGCAGTGCTAGCGGCGATAGCAATCAGCCCCAGCATTTT	CSASGDSNQPQHF
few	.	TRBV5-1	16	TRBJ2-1	TGCGCCAGCAGCTTAGGGGGGGAAACCCCAACCAATGAGCAGTTCTTC	CASSLGGETPTNEQFF
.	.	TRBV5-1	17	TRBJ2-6	TGCGCCAGCAGCTTTGGCAGGGGACCCTCGGGGGCCAACGTCCTGACTTTC	CASSFGRGPSGANVLTF
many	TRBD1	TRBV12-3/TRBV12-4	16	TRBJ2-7	TGTGCCAGCAGTTCGACCGACAGGGGTAGCTCCTACGAGCAGTACTTC	CASSSTDRGSSYEQYF
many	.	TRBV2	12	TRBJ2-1	TGTGCCAGCAGTGAGAATGGCGATGAGCAGTTCTTC	CASSENGDEQFF
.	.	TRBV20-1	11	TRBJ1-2	TGCAGTATAAGGCAGGGTCTTGGCTACACCTTC	CSIRQGLGYTF
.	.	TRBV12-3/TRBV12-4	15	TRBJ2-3	TGTGCCAGCAGCCCCATTCTCGCGCCAAACTGTACGCAGTATTTT	CASSPILAPNCTQYF
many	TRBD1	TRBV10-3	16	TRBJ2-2	TGTGCCATCAGTGAACAGGGGATAGCGAACACCGGGGAGCTGTTTTTT	CAISEQGIANTGELFF
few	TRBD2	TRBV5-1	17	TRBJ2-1	TGCGCCAGCAGATCAGGGACTGGACTAGCGGGGTACAATGAGCAGTTCTTC	CASRSGTGLAGYNEQFF
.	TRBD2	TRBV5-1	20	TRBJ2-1	TGCGCCAGCAGCTCGCTTGTGGCGGGGGTTCAGGATCAAAAGTACAATGAGCAGTTCTTC	CASSSLVAGVQDQKYNEQFF
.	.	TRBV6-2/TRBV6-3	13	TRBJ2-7	TGTGCCAGCACCAAGACAGCCTCCTACGAGCAGTACTTC	CASTKTASYEQYF
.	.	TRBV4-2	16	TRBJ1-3	TGTGCCAGCAGCCAGGAACCCAACAGGGCCGGAAACACCATATATTTT	CASSQEPNRAGNTIYF
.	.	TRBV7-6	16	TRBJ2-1	TGTGCCAGCAGCTTAGTGGGGCGGGACTCCAGGAATGAGCAGTTCTTC	CASSLVGRDSRNEQFF